Listed below are T cell receptor beta chains from one sample, sequenced in a study of T cell repertoires in cytomegalovirus infection. A single record per CDR3 protein comes from TCRdb applying MiXCR to the reads. This table has fewer than 1,000,000 distinct CDR3 sequences, under 40% appearing once. The antigens for these receptors are not known. This specimen was cultured CD8+ T cells from PBMCs, taken from culture after CMV antigen stimulation. The source is a human donor in good health (CMV status not recorded). Some clones in this sample may be carry-over from other donors' samples. CDR3s include the opening cysteine and the closing phenylalanine or tryptophan. D genes are given only for firm matches. For some rows the clone size is stated as once, few or many, or as a class when expanded; others skip it.

V: TRBV6-5
D: .
J: TRBJ1-5
size: many
CDR3: CASSYPGLCSLYSNQPQHF
DNA: TGTGCCAGCAGTTACCCAGGGCTTTGCTCTCTGTATAGCAATCAGCCCCAGCATTTT

V: TRBV27
D: TRBD1
J: TRBJ1-5
size: few
CDR3: CASSHRGSGQPQHF
DNA: TGTGCCAGCAGTCACAGGGGTTCTGGACAGCCCCAGCATTTT

V: TRBV12-3/TRBV12-4
D: TRBD2
J: TRBJ2-1
size: .
CDR3: CASSLGTRNDQFF
DNA: TGTGCCAGCAGTTTAGGGACTAGAAATGATCAGTTCTTC

V: TRBV7-9
D: .
J: TRBJ1-2
size: many
CDR3: CASSRKGDYYGYTF
DNA: TGTGCCAGCAGCAGGAAGGGGGATTACTATGGCTACACCTTC

V: TRBV19
D: TRBD1
J: TRBJ1-1
size: few
CDR3: CASSHRTGLNAEAFF
DNA: TGTGCCAGTAGTCATCGGACAGGGCTAAATGCTGAAGCTTTCTTT

V: TRBV27
D: .
J: TRBJ2-5
size: .
CDR3: CASSPGTPQAQYF
DNA: TGTGCCAGCAGTCCAGGGACCCCTCAGGCCCAGTACTTC

V: TRBV28
D: .
J: TRBJ2-1
size: .
CDR3: CASSLKGHGYNEQFF
DNA: TGTGCCAGCAGTTTAAAAGGGCATGGCTACAATGAGCAGTTCTTC

V: TRBV11-1
D: .
J: TRBJ2-1
size: few
CDR3: CASSLALGGSYNEQFF
DNA: TGTGCCAGCAGCTTAGCACTAGGTGGCTCCTACAATGAGCAGTTCTTC

V: TRBV6-1
D: .
J: TRBJ1-1
size: few
CDR3: CASSLQSMDTEAFF
DNA: TGTGCCAGCAGTCTCCAATCTATGGACACTGAAGCTTTCTTT

V: TRBV6-1
D: .
J: TRBJ2-3
size: .
CDR3: CASRGGFTQYF
DNA: TGTGCCAGCAGGGGAGGTTTTACGCAGTATTTT

V: TRBV12-5
D: .
J: TRBJ1-1
size: .
CDR3: CASGWSKNTEAFF
DNA: TGTGCTAGTGGTTGGTCAAAGAACACTGAAGCTTTCTTT

V: TRBV7-6
D: .
J: TRBJ2-3
size: .
CDR3: CASSYTTDWRMQYF
DNA: TGTGCCAGCAGTTACACAACGGACTGGCGGATGCAGTATTTT

V: TRBV7-6
D: .
J: TRBJ1-1
size: many
CDR3: CASSPIVSLNTEAFF
DNA: TGTGCCAGCAGCCCAATTGTATCTTTGAACACTGAAGCTTTCTTT

V: TRBV29-1
D: .
J: TRBJ1-2
size: .
CDR3: CSVEVRGGYTF
DNA: TGCAGCGTTGAGGTACGGGGAGGCTACACCTTC

V: TRBV7-2
D: .
J: TRBJ1-1
size: .
CDR3: CASSLTASGTENTEAFF
DNA: TGTGCCAGCAGCCTCACCGCTTCCGGGACGGAGAACACTGAAGCTTTCTTT

V: TRBV10-3
D: TRBD1
J: TRBJ1-6
size: few
CDR3: CAIRGDRGWSPLHF
DNA: TGTGCCATCAGGGGGGACAGGGGATGGTCACCCCTCCACTTT

V: TRBV15
D: .
J: TRBJ2-1
size: .
CDR3: CATSQGMAGGGEQFF
DNA: TGTGCCACCAGCCAAGGGATGGCAGGTGGGGGTGAGCAGTTCTTC

V: TRBV6-1
D: .
J: TRBJ1-6
size: many
CDR3: CASSETYRISLNSPLHF
DNA: TGTGCCAGCAGTGAGACTTACAGGATTTCCCTGAATTCACCCCTCCACTTT

V: TRBV6-5
D: TRBD1
J: TRBJ1-1
size: few
CDR3: CASSAGWDSEAFF
DNA: TGTGCCAGCAGTGCCGGTTGGGACAGTGAAGCTTTCTTT

V: TRBV7-2
D: .
J: TRBJ1-2
size: .
CDR3: CASSKEGWGHKGCTF
DNA: TGTGCCAGCAGCAAAGAGGGGTGGGGGCACAAAGGCTGCACCTTC

V: TRBV19
D: .
J: TRBJ2-2
size: few
CDR3: CASSIAPTAGELFF
DNA: TGTGCCAGTAGTATAGCCCCGACAGCCGGGGAGCTGTTTTTT

V: TRBV29-1
D: TRBD1
J: TRBJ2-3
size: few
CDR3: CSVPTGIGTDTQYF
DNA: TGCAGCGTTCCGACAGGGATTGGCACAGATACGCAGTATTTT

V: TRBV7-6
D: TRBD1
J: TRBJ1-2
size: many
CDR3: CASSTDRGDGGYTF
DNA: TGTGCCAGCAGCACCGACAGGGGGGACGGTGGCTACACCTTC

V: TRBV12-3/TRBV12-4
D: TRBD1
J: TRBJ2-1
size: .
CDR3: CASSYRGTYNEQFF
DNA: TGTGCCAGCAGCTACAGGGGGACCTACAATGAGCAGTTCTTC

V: TRBV7-6
D: .
J: TRBJ2-2
size: .
CDR3: CASSLYASQGLYTGELFF
DNA: TGTGCCAGCAGCTTATATGCTAGCCAGGGGTTGTACACCGGGGAGCTGTTTTTT

V: TRBV5-5
D: .
J: TRBJ2-5
size: .
CDR3: CASSLAGTVTAKETQYF
DNA: TGTGCCAGCAGCTTGGCGGGGACTGTGACAGCGAAAGAGACCCAGTACTTC

V: TRBV11-3
D: .
J: TRBJ2-1
size: few
CDR3: CASSLWLGEYNEQFF
DNA: TGTGCCAGCAGCCTGTGGTTGGGGGAGTACAATGAGCAGTTCTTC

V: TRBV28
D: TRBD1
J: TRBJ2-3
size: few
CDR3: CASRFRDRGGDTQYF
DNA: TGTGCCAGCAGATTCCGGGACAGGGGGGGAGATACGCAGTATTTT

V: TRBV27
D: TRBD2
J: TRBJ2-3
size: .
CDR3: CASSPPAGASTDTQYF
DNA: TGTGCCAGCAGCCCCCCAGCGGGGGCGTCCACAGATACGCAGTATTTT

V: TRBV20-1
D: .
J: TRBJ2-5
size: few
CDR3: CSVPSRDFFPETQYF
DNA: TGCAGTGTCCCTTCCCGGGACTTCTTCCCAGAGACCCAGTACTTC

V: TRBV5-4
D: .
J: TRBJ2-1
size: .
CDR3: CASKREGQSINEQFF
DNA: TGTGCCAGCAAGAGAGAGGGGCAGAGCATCAATGAGCAGTTCTTC

V: TRBV7-2
D: TRBD2
J: TRBJ2-7
size: .
CDR3: CASSFGLAGAYRLYSYEQYF
DNA: TGTGCCAGCAGCTTCGGACTAGCGGGGGCCTATCGATTATACTCCTACGAGCAGTACTTC

V: TRBV12-3/TRBV12-4
D: .
J: TRBJ1-1
size: .
CDR3: CASSLPRAEAFF
DNA: TGTGCCAGCAGTTTACCCAGGGCTGAAGCTTTCTTT

V: TRBV2
D: .
J: TRBJ2-7
size: .
CDR3: CASTDLDSFRSYEQYF
DNA: TGTGCCAGCACCGATTTGGACAGTTTTCGATCCTACGAGCAGTACTTC

V: TRBV7-8
D: TRBD2
J: TRBJ2-3
size: many
CDR3: CASNLKRGGTDTQYF
DNA: TGTGCCAGCAACTTGAAGCGGGGGGGCACAGATACGCAGTATTTT

V: TRBV14
D: .
J: TRBJ2-1
size: many
CDR3: CASSKRYNEQFF
DNA: TGTGCCAGCAGTAAGAGATACAATGAGCAGTTCTTC

V: TRBV15
D: .
J: TRBJ1-5
size: few
CDR3: CATSREGGYSNQPQHF
DNA: TGTGCCACCAGCAGAGAAGGGGGTTATAGCAATCAGCCCCAGCATTTT

V: TRBV7-8
D: TRBD2
J: TRBJ2-3
size: .
CDR3: CASSLETSGTSSTDTQYF
DNA: TGTGCCAGCAGCTTAGAGACTAGCGGGACAAGTAGCACAGATACGCAGTATTTT

V: TRBV6-5
D: .
J: TRBJ1-2
size: .
CDR3: CASSYSWGDGYTF
DNA: TGTGCCAGCAGTTACTCTTGGGGGGATGGCTACACCTTC

V: TRBV29-1
D: .
J: TRBJ2-7
size: .
CDR3: CSVEEGIGTVDYEQYF
DNA: TGCAGCGTTGAAGAAGGAATAGGGACGGTCGACTACGAGCAGTACTTC

V: TRBV27
D: .
J: TRBJ1-6
size: many
CDR3: CASSLDGSSYNSPLHF
DNA: TGTGCCAGCAGCTTAGATGGGAGCTCCTATAATTCACCCCTCCACTTT

V: TRBV6-1
D: .
J: TRBJ1-6
size: few
CDR3: CASSWQGANSPLHF
DNA: TGTGCCAGCAGTTGGCAGGGAGCTAATTCACCCCTCCACTTT

V: TRBV27
D: TRBD1
J: TRBJ1-1
size: .
CDR3: CASSFWGTGNEAFF
DNA: TGTGCCAGCAGCTTTTGGGGGACAGGGAATGAAGCTTTCTTT

V: TRBV4-1
D: TRBD1
J: TRBJ1-1
size: .
CDR3: CASSHTGDPEAFF
DNA: TGCGCCAGCAGCCATACAGGGGACCCTGAAGCTTTCTTT

V: TRBV7-7
D: TRBD1
J: TRBJ2-5
size: few
CDR3: CASSPGTAINQETQYF
DNA: TGTGCTAGCAGTCCCGGGACAGCGATCAACCAAGAGACCCAGTACTTC

V: TRBV11-1
D: .
J: TRBJ1-1
size: .
CDR3: CASSQNQDNTEAFF
DNA: TGTGCCAGCAGCCAAAACCAAGACAACACTGAAGCTTTCTTT

V: TRBV6-2/TRBV6-3
D: .
J: TRBJ2-7
size: .
CDR3: CASSYLGSYEQYF
DNA: TGTGCCAGCAGTTACCTAGGCTCCTACGAGCAGTACTTC

V: TRBV27
D: .
J: TRBJ1-5
size: .
CDR3: CASSLWVPSGNQPQHF
DNA: TGTGCCAGCAGTTTATGGGTCCCCTCGGGGAATCAGCCCCAGCATTTT

V: TRBV15
D: .
J: TRBJ1-5
size: few
CDR3: CATSRGRGPDQPQHF
DNA: TGTGCCACCAGCAGAGGCAGGGGCCCAGATCAGCCCCAGCATTTT

V: TRBV11-2
D: TRBD2
J: TRBJ2-3
size: .
CDR3: CASSLVAGGFNTQYF
DNA: TGTGCCAGCAGCTTAGTAGCGGGGGGGTTCAATACGCAGTATTTT

V: TRBV5-8
D: .
J: TRBJ2-3
size: .
CDR3: CASSLEGKGTDTQYF
DNA: TGTGCCAGCAGCTTGGAGGGGAAGGGGACAGATACGCAGTATTTT

V: TRBV4-2
D: TRBD2
J: TRBJ2-2
size: .
CDR3: CASSHLGLAGTGELFF
DNA: TGTGCCAGCAGCCACTTGGGACTAGCGGGCACCGGGGAGCTGTTTTTT

V: TRBV27
D: TRBD2
J: TRBJ2-1
size: many
CDR3: CASSASGVYNEQFF
DNA: TGTGCCAGCAGTGCTAGCGGGGTTTACAATGAGCAGTTCTTC

V: TRBV4-2
D: TRBD1
J: TRBJ1-1
size: few
CDR3: CASSHLGTGGSNTEAFF
DNA: TGTGCCAGCAGCCATCTCGGGACAGGGGGCTCGAACACTGAAGCTTTCTTT

V: TRBV19
D: .
J: TRBJ2-1
size: .
CDR3: CASSQKDMSSYNEQFF
DNA: TGTGCCAGTAGTCAAAAGGACATGAGCTCCTACAATGAGCAGTTCTTC

V: TRBV19
D: TRBD2
J: TRBJ2-1
size: few
CDR3: CASSKPSGIYNEQFF
DNA: TGTGCCAGTAGTAAGCCTAGCGGAATATACAATGAGCAGTTCTTC

V: TRBV5-4
D: .
J: TRBJ2-7
size: .
CDR3: CASSRGIYEQYF
DNA: TGTGCCAGCAGCCGCGGGATCTACGAGCAGTACTTC

V: TRBV5-1
D: .
J: TRBJ1-1
size: .
CDR3: CASSLPRQNTEAFF
DNA: TGCGCCAGCAGCTTGCCCAGGCAGAACACTGAAGCTTTCTTT

V: TRBV29-1
D: .
J: TRBJ2-1
size: .
CDR3: CSVDEGFGEQFF
DNA: TGCAGCGTTGACGAAGGGTTCGGTGAGCAGTTCTTC